This T cell receptor (beta chain) was profiled in a study of resident and recirculating memory T cells in vitiligo. Germline CDR1 is SEHNR and CDR2 is FQNEAQ (reference sequence). The ends lost 4 bases at V and 5 bases at J; junction bases unmatched: 7. The CDR3 is 14 amino acids. Here immunoSEQ multiplex PCR was the method, and the copy in TCRdb shows in-frame clones only, minus some. The sample consists of fewer than 80,000 clones, just over 90% of them appearing once. On this clone itself: The antigen is undetermined.

Stable patients also lacked confetti depigmentation, a sign of active vitiligo. No vitiligo treatment was given during the prior three months. Study-level points and caveats: Different lesions suggested infiltration by different T cell clones.

This receptor was identified in a male donor with vitiligo. This chain links TRBV7-9 with TRBJ2-7, with 8 nucleotides matching TRBD1. Sequenced sample: blood. Here the CDR3 DNA reads TGTGCCAGCAGCTCCGAAGGACAGGGTGACGAGCAGTACTTC. This translates into CASSSEGQGDEQYF. Based on the CDR3 plus reference TRBV7-9 and TRBJ2-7, the full variable domain is DTGVSQNPRHKITKRGQNVTFRCDPISEHNRLYWYRQTLGQGPEFLTYFQNEAQLEKSRLLSDRFSAERPKGSFSTLEIQRTEQGDSAMYLCASSSEGQGDEQYFGPGTRLTVT.